What follows are 21 T cell receptor beta chains derived from one specimen sequenced in a study of blood T cell repertoires in COVID-19. Using immunoSEQ multiplex PCR, the repertoire was profiled, and TCRdb retains in-frame clones only, with some absent. The sample lists about 220,000 clones, approximately 90% occurring once. The source material was PBMCs or T cells enriched from blood (not recorded which). These receptors were taken from a woman aged 35 to 49 with acute COVID-19.

This chain connects TRBV18 to TRBJ1-3, with D tentatively TRBD1 (6 bases). The CDR3 totals 14 residues. Germline CDR1 reads KGHSH; CDR2 reads LQKENI. Between the trimmed V and J ends, which lost 6 bases and 4 bases, there was a span of 13 bases. CDR3 nucleotides: TGTGCCAGCTCGAACAGGGTGCGGGGAAACACCATATATTTT. This translates into CASSNRVRGNTIYF.

The rearrangement joins TRBV10-3 to TRBJ2-3, with 9 nucleotides matching TRBD2. V lost 8 bases, J lost 6 bases, and 18 bases stayed unmatched. Germline CDR1 is ENHRY and CDR2 is SYGVKD. The CDR3 spans 17 residues. The CDR3 loop reads CAIGVPAGGLTTDTQYF. The CDR3 DNA sequence: TGTGCCATCGGGGTTCCAGCGGGGGGCCTGACCACGGATACGCAGTATTTT.

This chain joins TRBV11-2 and TRBJ1-4, with D hard to call. With 2 bases removed from V and 0 bases from J, the gap between germline ends came to 13 bases. Germline-derived CDR1 and CDR2 are SGHAT and FQNNGV. This CDR3 is 17 amino acids long. CDR3 protein: CASSLQGGAATNEKLFF. The CDR3 DNA follows: TGTGCCAGCAGCTTACAAGGCGGAGCTGCAACTAATGAAAAACTGTTTTTT.

The chain carries TRBV30 and TRBJ1-2; no clear D. The V gene lost 4 bases and the J gene lost 7 bases, with 16 bases spanning the gap. The CDR3 runs 13 residues. Per the germline V gene, CDR1 is GTSNPN and CDR2 is SVGIG (reference sequence). The CDR3 loop reads CAWIPQDRGGYTF. CDR3 DNA: TGTGCCTGGATTCCCCAAGACCGAGGTGGCTACACCTTC. The variable domain in full, with the rest retrieved from reference TRBV30 and TRBJ1-2, is SQTIHQWPATLVQPVGSPLSLECTVEGTSNPNLYWYRQAAGRGLQLLFYSVGIGQISSEVPQNLSASRPQDRQFILSSKKLLLSDSGFYLCAWIPQDRGGYTFGSGTRLTVV.

The sample holds a few counts of this clone. V usage is TRBV19 and J usage is TRBJ1-2; TRBD1 agrees at 8 bases. Germline lookup yields CDR1 LNHDA and CDR2 SQIVND (reference sequence). The ends lost 6 bases at V and 6 bases at J; junction bases unmatched: 9. The CDR3 spans 14 residues. The CDR3 sequence is CASRYGQGGDGYTF. The CDR3 DNA sequence: TGTGCCAGTAGGTACGGACAGGGAGGAGATGGCTACACCTTC.

The V call is TRBV14, the J call TRBJ1-3, with D possibly being TRBD1 (5 bases). The CDR3 sequence is 15 residues long. Between the trimmed V and J ends, which lost 0 bases and 4 bases, there was a span of 10 bases. CDR1 SGHDN and CDR2 FVKESK come from the germline V gene. The CDR3 sequence: CASSQDAGLGNTIYF. CDR3 in DNA: TGTGCCAGCAGCCAAGATGCGGGGCTCGGAAACACCATATATTTT.

The CDR3 coding sequence is TGCGCCAGCAGCTTGGAACAGGGGGCGATCACAGATACGCAGTATTTT. As protein: CASSLEQGAITDTQYF. The chain couples TRBV5-1 to TRBJ2-3; TRBD1 aligns across 9 bases. The CDR3 has 16 residues. V was clipped by 0 bases and J by 2 bases; unmatched bases: 4. The germline gives CDR1 SGHRS, CDR2 YFSETQ.

V usage is TRBV11-2 and J usage is TRBJ1-2; a possible D gene is TRBD1 (5 bases). The CDR3 loop spans 13 amino acids. The ends were cut back, 2 bases at V and 8 bases at J, with 12 bases in the middle. The germline V gene encodes CDR1 SGHAT and CDR2 FQNNGV. This CDR3 is CASSLLGRGGYTF. In DNA, the CDR3 is TGTGCCAGCAGCTTATTGGGGCGTGGGGGCTACACCTTC.

This chain joins TRBV5-8 and TRBJ1-1; D ambiguous. The CDR3 is made up of 12 amino acids. V lost 2 bases to trimming and J lost 2 bases, with 4 bases between them. The germline V gene encodes CDR1 SGHTS and CDR2 YDEGEE. CDR3 DNA sequence: TGTGCCAGCAGCTTCACAAACACTGAAGCTTTCTTT. It is translated as CASSFTNTEAFF.

The rearrangement uses TRBV5-4 and TRBJ2-7; 13 bases align to TRBD2. Germline-derived CDR1 and CDR2 are SGHNT and YYREEE (reference sequence). The ends lost 5 bases at V and 3 bases at J; junction bases unmatched: 5. The CDR3 sequence is 15 residues long. The CDR3 coding sequence is TGTGCCAGCAGACCCGGGACTAGCGGGAACTACGAGCAGTACTTC. It codes for CASRPGTSGNYEQYF. The full variable domain, completed using reference TRBV5-4 and TRBJ2-7, is ETGVTQSPTHLIKTRGQQVTLRCSSQSGHNTVSWYQQALGQGPQFIFQYYREEENGRGNFPPRFSGLQFPNYSSELNVNALELDDSALYLCASRPGTSGNYEQYFGPGTRLTVT.

The J gene is TRBJ2-7, the V gene TRBV9; D is ambiguous. From germline, CDR1 is SGDLS and CDR2 YYNGEE. The V end was cut by 0 bases, the J end by 6 bases, with 16 bases between. The CDR3 is made up of 15 amino acids. The CDR3 spells CASSVAADNSLEQYF. In DNA form, the CDR3 reads TGTGCCAGCAGCGTAGCAGCCGACAACTCCCTCGAGCAGTACTTC.

The chain carries TRBV6-5 and TRBJ2-1, with TRBD1 identical over 10 bases. Germline V gene lookup returns CDR1 MNHEY and CDR2 SVGAGI. With 2 bases clipped from V and 7 bases from J, the junction kept 5 bases outside the gene matches. The CDR3 contains 15 residues. DNA for the CDR3: TGTGCCAGCAGTTACGAGACAGGGGGCGGGAATGAGCAGTTCTTC. Translating gives CASSYETGGGNEQFF.

This chain joins TRBV7-9 and TRBJ2-1; 7 nucleotides line up with TRBD2. The CDR3 extends over 15 amino acids. The germline gives CDR1 SEHNR, CDR2 FQNEAQ (reference sequence). V trimming: 1 base; J trimming: 6 bases; junction bases outside the gene matches: 6. CDR3 in amino acids: CASSLGTRLTNEQFF. In nucleotides, the CDR3 is TGTGCCAGCAGCTTAGGGACTAGACTTACCAATGAGCAGTTCTTC.

The V gene is TRBV7-3, the J gene TRBJ2-1; TRBD2 agrees at 7 bases. The CDR3 has 15 amino acids. V was pared by 6 bases and J by 4 bases, with 9 bases of the junction left unmatched. From germline, CDR1 is SGHTA and CDR2 FQGTGA. The CDR3 is CASSPSGDNYNEQFF. CDR3 bases: TGTGCCAGCAGTCCCAGCGGGGATAATTACAATGAGCAGTTCTTC.

V and J are TRBV6-5 and TRBJ2-7, with 7 bases lining up with TRBD1. The CDR3 extends over 14 amino acids. Germline V gene sequence: CDR1 MNHEY, CDR2 SVGAGI. V was clipped by 6 bases and J by 3 bases; unmatched bases: 8. DNA of the CDR3: TGTGCCAGCAGGCGGACAGGCGAAGTCTACGAGCAGTACGTC. Translating gives CASRRTGEVYEQYV.

This clone was counted once. The chain carries TRBV5-4 and TRBJ2-1, with D possibly TRBD2 on 5 matching bases. There are 16 residues in the CDR3. With 4 bases removed from V and 7 bases from J, the gap between germline ends came to 21 bases. The V gene's germline CDR1 is SGHNT and CDR2 YYREEE (reference sequence). The DNA for the CDR3 is TGTGCCAGCAGCGATCCAAATCGGGAAGGGCTTAATGAGCAGTTCTTC. As protein: CASSDPNREGLNEQFF.

The DNA for the CDR3 is TGTGCCAGCAGCTCGGGACAGTCGAACACTGAAGCTTTCTTT. This encodes CASSSGQSNTEAFF. This rearrangement joins TRBV7-2 to TRBJ1-1; 7 bases are a match to TRBD1. Germline CDR1 SGHTA, CDR2 FQGNSA. V gave up 4 bases and J gave up 1 base; unmatched junction bases: 3. CDR3 length equals 14 residues.

This sequence joins TRBV19 and TRBJ2-5, with D hard to call. This CDR3 is built from 13 residues. Trimming pared 4 bases from V and 2 bases from J, leaving 8 bases between. Germline CDR1 reads LNHDA; CDR2 reads SQIVND (reference sequence). The CDR3 protein is CASSRAQQETQYF. For the CDR3, the DNA is TGTGCCAGTAGTAGGGCTCAACAAGAGACCCAGTACTTC.

This chain uses TRBV29-1 with TRBJ1-2; a possible D gene is TRBD1 (6 bases). CDR3 length: 12 residues. Germline CDR1 reads SQVTM; CDR2 reads ANQGSEA. Trimming took 4 bases from V and 3 from J, leaving 9 bases between them. Here the CDR3 reads CSVAQGDYGYTF. CDR3 DNA sequence: TGCAGCGTTGCACAGGGAGACTATGGCTACACCTTC.

The gene calls are TRBV7-2 and TRBJ1-6; maybe TRBD1 (5 bases). The CDR3 runs 15 residues. V was clipped by 0 bases and J by 4 bases, with 7 bases between them. Germline V gene data show CDR1 as SGHTA and CDR2 as FQGNSA. This CDR3 is CASSLAPGYNSPLHF. Written as DNA, the CDR3 is TGTGCCAGCAGCTTAGCGCCAGGGTATAATTCACCCCTCCACTTT. Based on the CDR3 plus reference TRBV7-2 and TRBJ1-6, the full variable domain is GAGVSQSPSNKVTEKGKDVELRCDPISGHTALYWYRQSLGQGLEFLIYFQGNSAPDKSGLPSDRFSAERTGGSVSTLTIQRTQQEDSAVYLCASSLAPGYNSPLHFGNGTRLTVT.

The chain links TRBV9 to TRBJ1-2, with TRBD1 as a possible D gene (5 bases). The CDR3 consists of 15 residues. The germline V and J ends were trimmed by 3 bases and 6 bases, with 18 bases remaining between them. CDR1 is SGDLS and CDR2 is YYNGEE in the germline V gene. The CDR3 here is CASSDPQGDPHGYTF. The DNA of the CDR3 is TGTGCCAGCAGCGACCCTCAGGGTGATCCACATGGCTACACCTTC.